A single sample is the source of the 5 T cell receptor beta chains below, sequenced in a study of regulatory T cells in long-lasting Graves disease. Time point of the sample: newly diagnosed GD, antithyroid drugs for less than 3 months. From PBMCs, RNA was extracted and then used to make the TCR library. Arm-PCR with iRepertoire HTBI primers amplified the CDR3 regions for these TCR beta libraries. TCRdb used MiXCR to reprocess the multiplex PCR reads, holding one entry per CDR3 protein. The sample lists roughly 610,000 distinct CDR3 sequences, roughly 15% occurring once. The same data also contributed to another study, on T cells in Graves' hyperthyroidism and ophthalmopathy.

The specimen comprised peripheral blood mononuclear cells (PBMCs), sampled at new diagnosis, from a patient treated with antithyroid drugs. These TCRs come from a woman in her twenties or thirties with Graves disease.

For the CDR3, the DNA is TGTGCCAGCCAACTAGCGGGGGCGAGCTCCTACAATGAGCAGTTCTTC. This codes for CASQLAGASSYNEQFF. The rearrangement links TRBV6-1 to TRBJ2-1; TRBD2 matches at 11 bases. The CDR3 totals 16 residues. CDR1 is MNHNS and CDR2 is SASEGT in the germline V gene. The V gene end was trimmed by 8 bases and the J gene end by 0 bases; junction bases not matched to a gene: 6.

CDR3 residues: CSARSGGTYEQYF. Here the CDR3 DNA reads TGCAGTGCTAGATCCGGGGGCACCTACGAGCAGTACTTC. The genes are TRBV20-1 and TRBJ2-7; either TRBD1 or TRBD2 may supply D (6 bases each). Germline CDR1 DFQATT, CDR2 SNEGSKA (reference sequence). This CDR3 has 13 amino acids. V was pared by 2 bases and J by 2 bases, with 10 bases between.

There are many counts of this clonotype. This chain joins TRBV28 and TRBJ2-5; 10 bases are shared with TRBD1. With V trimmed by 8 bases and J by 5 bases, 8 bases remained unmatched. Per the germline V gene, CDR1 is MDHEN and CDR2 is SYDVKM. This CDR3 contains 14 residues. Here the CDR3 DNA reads TGTGCCAGCTCACGACAGGGGGCGGTTGAGACCCAGTACTTC. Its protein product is CASSRQGAVETQYF.

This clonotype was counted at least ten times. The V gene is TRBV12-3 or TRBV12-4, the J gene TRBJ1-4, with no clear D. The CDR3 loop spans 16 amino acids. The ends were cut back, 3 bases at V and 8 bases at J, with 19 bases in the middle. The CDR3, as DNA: TGTGCCAGCAGTTTCGGCTTGGAGGGCCCGAAAGAAAAACTGTTTTTT. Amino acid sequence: CASSFGLEGPKEKLFF.

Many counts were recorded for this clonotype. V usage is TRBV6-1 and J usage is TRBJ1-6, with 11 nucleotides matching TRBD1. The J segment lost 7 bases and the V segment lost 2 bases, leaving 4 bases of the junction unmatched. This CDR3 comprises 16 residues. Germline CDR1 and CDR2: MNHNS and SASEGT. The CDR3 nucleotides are TGTGCCAGCAGTGAAAGGACAGGGGGCGGGAATTCACCCCTCCACTTT. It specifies CASSERTGGGNSPLHF.